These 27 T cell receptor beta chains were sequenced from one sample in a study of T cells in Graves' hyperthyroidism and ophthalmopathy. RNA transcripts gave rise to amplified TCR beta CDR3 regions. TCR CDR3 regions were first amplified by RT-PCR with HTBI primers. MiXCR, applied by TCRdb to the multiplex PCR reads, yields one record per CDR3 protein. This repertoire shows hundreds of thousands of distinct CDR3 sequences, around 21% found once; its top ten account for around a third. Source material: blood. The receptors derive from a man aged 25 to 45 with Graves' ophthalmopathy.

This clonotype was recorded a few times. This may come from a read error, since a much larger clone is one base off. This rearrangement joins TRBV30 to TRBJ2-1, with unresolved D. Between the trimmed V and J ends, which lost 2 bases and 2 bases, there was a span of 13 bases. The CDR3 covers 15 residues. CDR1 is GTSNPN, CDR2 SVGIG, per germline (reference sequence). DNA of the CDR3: TGTGCCTGGAGTCCGCGACTGTACCCCTACAATGAGCAGTTCTTC. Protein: CAWSPRLYPYNEQFF.

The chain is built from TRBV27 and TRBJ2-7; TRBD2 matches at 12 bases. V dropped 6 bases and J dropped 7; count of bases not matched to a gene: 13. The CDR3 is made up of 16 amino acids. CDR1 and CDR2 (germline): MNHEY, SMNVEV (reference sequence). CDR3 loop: CASRKSGTSGSREQYF. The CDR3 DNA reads TGTGCCAGCAGGAAATCCGGGACTAGCGGGTCCAGGGAGCAGTACTTC.

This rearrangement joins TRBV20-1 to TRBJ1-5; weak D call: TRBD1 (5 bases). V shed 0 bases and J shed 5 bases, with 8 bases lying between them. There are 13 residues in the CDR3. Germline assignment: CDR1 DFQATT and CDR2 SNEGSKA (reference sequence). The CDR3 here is CSARDTGDQPQHF. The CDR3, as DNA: TGCAGTGCTAGAGATACGGGGGATCAGCCCCAGCATTTT.

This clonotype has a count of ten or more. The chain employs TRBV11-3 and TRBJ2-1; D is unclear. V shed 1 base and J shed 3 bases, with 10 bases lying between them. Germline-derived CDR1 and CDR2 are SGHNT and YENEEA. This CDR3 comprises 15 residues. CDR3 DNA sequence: TGTGCCAGCAGCTTAGGGGCTTACGGCTACAATGAGCAGTTCTTC. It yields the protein CASSLGAYGYNEQFF.

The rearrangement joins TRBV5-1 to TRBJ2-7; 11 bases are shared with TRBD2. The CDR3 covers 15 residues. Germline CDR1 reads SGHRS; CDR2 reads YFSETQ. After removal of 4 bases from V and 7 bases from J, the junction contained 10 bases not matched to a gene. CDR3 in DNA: TGCGCCAGCAGCGGAACTAGCGGGAGTTTGGGGGAGCAGTACTTC. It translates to CASSGTSGSLGEQYF.

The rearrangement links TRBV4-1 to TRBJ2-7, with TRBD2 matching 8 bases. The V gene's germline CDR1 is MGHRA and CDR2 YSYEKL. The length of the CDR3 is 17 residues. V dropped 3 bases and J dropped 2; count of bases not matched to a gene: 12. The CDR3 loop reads CASSQFSGILTPYEQYF. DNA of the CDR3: TGCGCCAGCAGCCAGTTTAGCGGGATCCTAACTCCCTACGAGCAGTACTTC.

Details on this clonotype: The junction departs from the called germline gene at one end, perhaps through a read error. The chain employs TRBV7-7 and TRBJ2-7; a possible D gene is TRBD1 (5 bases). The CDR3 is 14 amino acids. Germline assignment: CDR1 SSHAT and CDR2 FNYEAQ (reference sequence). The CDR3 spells CASSLQVSRREQYF. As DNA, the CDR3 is TGTGCTAGCAGCTTACAGGTTTCACGTCGCGAGCAGTACTTC.

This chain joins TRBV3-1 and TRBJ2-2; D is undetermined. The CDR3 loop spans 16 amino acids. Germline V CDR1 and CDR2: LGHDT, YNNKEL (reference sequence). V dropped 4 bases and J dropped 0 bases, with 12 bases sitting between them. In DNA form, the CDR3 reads TGTGCCAGCAGCCCAAGGCAACTTTCGAACACCGGGGAGCTGTTTTTT. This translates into CASSPRQLSNTGELFF.

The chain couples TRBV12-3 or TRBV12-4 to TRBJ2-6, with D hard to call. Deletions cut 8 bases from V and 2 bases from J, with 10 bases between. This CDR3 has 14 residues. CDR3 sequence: CASPRAAGANVLTF. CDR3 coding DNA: TGTGCCAGCCCTCGGGCAGCTGGGGCCAACGTCCTGACTTTC.

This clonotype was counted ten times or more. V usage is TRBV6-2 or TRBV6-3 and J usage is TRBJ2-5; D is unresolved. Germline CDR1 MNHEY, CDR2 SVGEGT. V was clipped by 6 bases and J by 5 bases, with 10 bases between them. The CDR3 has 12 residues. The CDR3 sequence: CASSSTRETQYF. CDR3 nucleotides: TGTGCCAGCAGCAGCACGAGGGAGACCCAGTACTTC.

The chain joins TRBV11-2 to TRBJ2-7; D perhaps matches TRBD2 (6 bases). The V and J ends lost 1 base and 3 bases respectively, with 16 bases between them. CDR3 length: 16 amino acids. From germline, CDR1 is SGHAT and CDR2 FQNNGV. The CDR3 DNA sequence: TGTGCCAGCAGCTTAGGTGTAGCGGAGCCCCACTACGAGCAGTACTTC. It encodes CASSLGVAEPHYEQYF.

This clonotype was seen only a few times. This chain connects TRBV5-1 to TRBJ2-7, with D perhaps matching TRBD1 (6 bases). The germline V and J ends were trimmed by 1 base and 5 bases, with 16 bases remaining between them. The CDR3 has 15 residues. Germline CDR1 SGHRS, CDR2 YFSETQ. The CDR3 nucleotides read TGCGCCAGCAGCTTGCGCAGGGGATCGATGGACGAGCAGTACTTC. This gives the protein CASSLRRGSMDEQYF. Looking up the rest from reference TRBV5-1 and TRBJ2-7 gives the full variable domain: KAGVTQTPRYLIKTRGQQVTLSCSPISGHRSVSWYQQTPGQGLQFLFEYFSETQRNKGNFPGRFSGRQFSNSRSEMNVSTLELGDSALYLCASSLRRGSMDEQYFGPGTRLTVT.

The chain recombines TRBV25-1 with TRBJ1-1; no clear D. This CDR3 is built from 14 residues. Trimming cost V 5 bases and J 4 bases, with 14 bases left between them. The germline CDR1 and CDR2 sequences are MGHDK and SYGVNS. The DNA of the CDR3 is TGTGCCAGCAGTCCGAAAAGATCGTCCACTGAAGCTTTCTTT. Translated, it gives CASSPKRSSTEAFF.

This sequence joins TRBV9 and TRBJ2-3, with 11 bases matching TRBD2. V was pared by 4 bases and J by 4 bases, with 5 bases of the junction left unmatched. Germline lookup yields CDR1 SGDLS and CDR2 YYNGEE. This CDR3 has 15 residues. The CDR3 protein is CASSIAGGPADTQYF. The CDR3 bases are TGTGCCAGCAGCATAGCGGGAGGGCCAGCAGATACGCAGTATTTT.

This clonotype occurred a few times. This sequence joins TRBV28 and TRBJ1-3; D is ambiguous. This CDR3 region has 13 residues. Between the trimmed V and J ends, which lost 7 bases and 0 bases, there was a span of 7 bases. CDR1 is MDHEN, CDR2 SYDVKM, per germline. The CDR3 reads CASKASSGNTIYF. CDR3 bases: TGTGCCAGCAAAGCGAGCTCTGGAAACACCATATATTTT.

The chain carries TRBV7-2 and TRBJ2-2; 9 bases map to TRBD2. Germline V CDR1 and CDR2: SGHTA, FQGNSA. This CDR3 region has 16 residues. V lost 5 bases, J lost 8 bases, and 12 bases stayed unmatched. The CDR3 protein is CASSLSPVAGVGELFF. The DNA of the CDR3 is TGTGCCAGCAGCCTGTCCCCAGTAGCGGGAGTAGGGGAGCTGTTTTTT.

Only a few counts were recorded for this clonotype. In DNA, the CDR3 is TGTGCCAGCAGTTTTTTTACAGGGTTGTCCTACAATGAGCAGTTCTTC. Amino acid sequence: CASSFFTGLSYNEQFF. The chain has TRBV28 and TRBJ2-1, with a possible D match to TRBD1 (6 bases). V dropped 3 bases and J dropped 1 base, with 13 bases sitting between them. The CDR3 covers 16 residues. Germline lookup yields CDR1 MDHEN and CDR2 SYDVKM.

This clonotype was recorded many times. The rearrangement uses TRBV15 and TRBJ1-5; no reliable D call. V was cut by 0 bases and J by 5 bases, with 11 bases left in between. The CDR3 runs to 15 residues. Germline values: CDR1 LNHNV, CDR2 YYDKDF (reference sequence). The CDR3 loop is CATSRDPGAHQPQHF. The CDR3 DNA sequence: TGTGCCACCAGCAGAGATCCGGGAGCCCATCAGCCCCAGCATTTT.

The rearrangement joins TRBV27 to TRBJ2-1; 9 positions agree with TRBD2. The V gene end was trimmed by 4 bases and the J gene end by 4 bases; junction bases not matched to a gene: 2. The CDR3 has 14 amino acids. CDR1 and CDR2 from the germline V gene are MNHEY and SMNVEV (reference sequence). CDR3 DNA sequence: TGTGCCAGCAGTTGGACTAGCGCATACAATGAGCAGTTCTTC. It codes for CASSWTSAYNEQFF.

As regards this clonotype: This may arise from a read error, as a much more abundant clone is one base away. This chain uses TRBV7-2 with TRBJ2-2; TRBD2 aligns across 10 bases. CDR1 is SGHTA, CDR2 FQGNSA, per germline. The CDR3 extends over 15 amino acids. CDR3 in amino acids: CASSLVASGGGGLFF. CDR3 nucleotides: TGTGCCAGCAGCTTAGTGGCTAGCGGGGGCGGGGGGCTGTTTTTT. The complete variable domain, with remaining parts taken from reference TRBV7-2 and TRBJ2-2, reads GAGVSQSPSNKVTEKGKDVELRCDPISGHTALYWYRQSLGQGLEFLIYFQGNSAPDKSGLPSDRFSAERTGGSVSTLTIQRTQQEDSAVYLCASSLVASGGGGLFFGEGSRLTVL.

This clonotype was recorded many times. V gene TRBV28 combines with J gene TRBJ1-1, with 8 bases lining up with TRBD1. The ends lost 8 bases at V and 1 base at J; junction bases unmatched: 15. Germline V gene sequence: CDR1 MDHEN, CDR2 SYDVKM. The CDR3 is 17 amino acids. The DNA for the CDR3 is TGTGCCAGCCATCACGTGGGGACAGGCTGGCGGAACACTGAAGCTTTCTTT. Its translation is CASHHVGTGWRNTEAFF.

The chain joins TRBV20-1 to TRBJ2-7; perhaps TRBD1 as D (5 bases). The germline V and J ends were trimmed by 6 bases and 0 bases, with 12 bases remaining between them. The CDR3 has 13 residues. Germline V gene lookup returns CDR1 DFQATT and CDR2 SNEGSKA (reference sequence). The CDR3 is CSANDRSSYEQYF. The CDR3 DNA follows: TGCAGTGCCAATGACAGAAGCTCCTACGAGCAGTACTTC.

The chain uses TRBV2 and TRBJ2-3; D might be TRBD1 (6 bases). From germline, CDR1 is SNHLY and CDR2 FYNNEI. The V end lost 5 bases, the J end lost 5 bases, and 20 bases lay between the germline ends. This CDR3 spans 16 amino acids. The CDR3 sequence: CASSSREGVRGDTQYF. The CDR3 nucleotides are TGTGCCAGCAGTTCAAGAGAGGGGGTGAGGGGAGATACGCAGTATTTT.

The CDR3 DNA sequence: TGTGCCAGCAGTTACCTTGGCAGCCAAGAGACCCAGTACTTC. Amino acids: CASSYLGSQETQYF. This chain joins TRBV6-5 and TRBJ2-5, with D unresolved. This CDR3 contains 14 residues. Trimming cost V 2 bases and J 1 base, with 8 bases left between them. The germline V gene has CDR1 MNHEY and CDR2 SVGAGI.

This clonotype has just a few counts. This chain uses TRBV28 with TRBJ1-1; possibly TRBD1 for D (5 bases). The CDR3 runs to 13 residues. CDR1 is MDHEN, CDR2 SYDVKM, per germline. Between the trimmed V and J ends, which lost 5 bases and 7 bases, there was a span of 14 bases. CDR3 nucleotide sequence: TGTGCCAGCAGTCCCCCGGGACTTTTTGAAGCTTTCTTT. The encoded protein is CASSPPGLFEAFF.

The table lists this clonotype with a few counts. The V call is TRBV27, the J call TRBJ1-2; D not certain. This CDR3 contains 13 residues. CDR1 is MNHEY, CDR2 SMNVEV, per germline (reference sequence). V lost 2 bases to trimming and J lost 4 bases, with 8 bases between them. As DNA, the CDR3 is TGTGCCAGCAGTTTAAGGAAGGCCTATGGCTACACCTTC. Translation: CASSLRKAYGYTF.

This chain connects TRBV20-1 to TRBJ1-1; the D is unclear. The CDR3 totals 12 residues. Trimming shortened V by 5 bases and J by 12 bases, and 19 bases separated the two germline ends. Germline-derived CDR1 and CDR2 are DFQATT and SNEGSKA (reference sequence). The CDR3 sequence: CSAGSPAGKPFF. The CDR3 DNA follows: TGCAGTGCTGGCTCACCGGCCGGAAAACCTTTCTTT.